The entry below gives a single TCR beta chain sequence along with its context. In the source study's methods: Estimation of nucleated cell counts relied on the amplification of reference gene primers. The data were produced by immunoSEQ multiplex PCR, yet TCRdb's version contains in-frame clones alone and is incomplete. V, J and clone size reflect that table, while D and trimming were determined from the DNA. The sample includes some 170,000 clones, 82% of them seen just once. The CDR3 runs to 15 residues. V lost 1 base and J lost 5; bases outside the gene matches: 5. The germline V gene encodes CDR1 SGHTA and CDR2 FQGNSA. This specimen belongs to a study of blood T cell repertoires in COVID-19. As for the study in general: Nucleic acid was either cDNA or gDNA, and it came from T cells, B-cell-depleted T cells, or PBMCs.

Sequenced input: peripheral blood. The genes are TRBV7-2 and TRBJ2-7; 10 positions match TRBD2. This receptor was obtained from a woman between 70 and 85 years old with acute or convalescent COVID-19. The CDR3 loop is CASSLVSGGLNEQYF. The DNA for the CDR3 is TGTGCCAGCAGCTTAGTTAGCGGGGGGCTTAACGAGCAGTACTTC.